The T cell receptor beta chain described here comes from a study of identifying expanded T cells in peripheral blood. Generated by immunoSEQ multiplex PCR, the TCRdb table keeps only in-frame clones and is missing some. The sample consists of over 100,000 clones, about 87% of them appearing once. Germline-derived CDR1 and CDR2 are SEHNR and FQNEAQ (reference sequence). The germline V and J ends were trimmed by 1 base and 6 bases, with 13 bases remaining between them. The CDR3 covers 14 residues. Findings and limits, study-wide: Across healthy donors, higher total template counts meant significantly greater roughly 2-week count variance.

No infections or other immune events were documented during collection. Worth noting for this clone: The target antigen is unknown.

The receptor was isolated from a person between 18 and 69 years old in good health. The sequenced material came from blood. The V and J genes are TRBV7-9 and TRBJ2-7; weak D call: TRBD1 (5 bases). CDR3: CASSLGPGGAEQYF. As DNA, the CDR3 is TGTGCCAGCAGCTTAGGGCCGGGTGGGGCCGAGCAGTACTTC. Full variable domain (missing parts from reference TRBV7-9 and TRBJ2-7): DTGVSQNPRHKITKRGQNVTFRCDPISEHNRLYWYRQTLGQGPEFLTYFQNEAQLEKSRLLSDRFSAERPKGSFSTLEIQRTEQGDSAMYLCASSLGPGGAEQYFGPGTRLTVT.